This T cell receptor (beta chain) was captured in a study of identical twins (dated by TCRdb to 2016 to 2018). About the study as a whole: To test whether fetal clonotypes persist, this study deep-sequenced TCR alpha and beta repertoires from monozygotic twins, from unrelated adults of various ages, and from cord blood. To rule out contamination, the twin experiments were replicated at different times with different library preparation protocols.

Only healthy Caucasian donors were included. The twin cohort comprised three pairs of female monozygotic twins, all aged roughly 18 to 29 years. The RNA used for TCR libraries was isolated from peripheral blood mononuclear cells. Library preparation used 5' RACE. TCRdb names Illumina HiSeq 2000 as the instrument used. Template switching introduced a universal primer binding site; the final cDNA contained a unique molecular identifier, enabling accurate counting of TCR cDNA molecules. Specific primers in the conserved constant-segment region were used to synthesize first-strand cDNA for the TCR alpha and beta chains. Each cDNA library was double barcoded, with a SMART-Mk sample barcode plus Illumina barcodes, to control for contamination. TruSeq adapter sequences, together with Illumina sample barcodes, were added in two successive PCR steps. The TCR alpha and beta cDNA libraries were sequenced on the Illumina HiSeq platform using custom primers. The source study handled its data this way. Unique molecular identifiers were extracted from raw reads with MiGEC, and CDR3 positions were determined with MiXCR. Recombination models were inferred per individual with the repgenHMM and IGoR tools using an EM algorithm. The tcR package in R was used for shared clonotype analysis, with sharing normalized by the product of cloneset sizes. Out-of-frame nonproductive sequences were analyzed to study raw recombination free of thymic and clonal selection effects. Using fastp at Q25 and MiXCR, TCRdb reprocessed the public reads and kept productive beta chains. Each CDR3 protein appears once, grouped with its most common genes and DNA. TCRdb, not the authors, supplied the V and J calls. Within this sample are 750,000 to 950,000 distinct CDR3 sequences, with around an eighth of them counted one time only. The leading ten clones occupy around 1.5% of the sample.

General findings and caveats noted by the study authors: Invariant T cells such as MAIT and iNKT could partly confound zero-insertion analyses, although diverse VJ usage argued against such confounding for most clonotypes. A weaker excess of twin sharing was found in beta out-of-frame sequences because the signal-to-noise ratio was lowered by fewer shared sequences. Out-of-frame TCR alpha sequences shared between twins showed an excess of low generation-probability sequences compared with coincidental sharing between unrelated individuals. Recombination models systematically underestimated out-of-frame TCR alpha sharing in monozygotic twins but agreed with sharing between unrelated individuals. Because the same donors could not be followed over many years, the conclusions relied on cross-sectional statistical analysis. Fewer insertions were carried by abundant cord blood beta clonotypes, a similar but weaker trend appeared in young adult naive repertoires, and no such trend appeared in memory repertoires.

For this clonotype: Its antigen is not yet known. No per-base quality is available; no much larger clone lies one base away.

CDR1 and CDR2, per the germline V gene, are MNHNS and SASEGT. Its CDR3 holds 16 amino acids, cysteine through phenylalanine. Only the CDR3 region is kept as DNA, spanning 48 bases read in frame from base 1. The junction shows trimming of 6 bases on V and 1 base on J, plus 16 bases between the germline ends. A further study also used this sample, focusing on yellow fever vaccine responses in identical twins. As that second study puts it: The T cell response to vaccination in identical twins was reported by the authors to appear partly convergent and partly personalized. The study precisely tracked vaccine-responding T cell clones in identical twins.

This clonotype was sampled from a woman aged 18-29 years in good health. The sample was PBMCs. The sequence links TRBV6-1 to TRBJ2-1, with no confident D gene call. CDR3 reads: CASRVNKDISYNEQFF. Here is the DNA: TGTGCCAGCAGGGTCAATAAAGACATATCCTACAATGAGCAGTTCTTC.